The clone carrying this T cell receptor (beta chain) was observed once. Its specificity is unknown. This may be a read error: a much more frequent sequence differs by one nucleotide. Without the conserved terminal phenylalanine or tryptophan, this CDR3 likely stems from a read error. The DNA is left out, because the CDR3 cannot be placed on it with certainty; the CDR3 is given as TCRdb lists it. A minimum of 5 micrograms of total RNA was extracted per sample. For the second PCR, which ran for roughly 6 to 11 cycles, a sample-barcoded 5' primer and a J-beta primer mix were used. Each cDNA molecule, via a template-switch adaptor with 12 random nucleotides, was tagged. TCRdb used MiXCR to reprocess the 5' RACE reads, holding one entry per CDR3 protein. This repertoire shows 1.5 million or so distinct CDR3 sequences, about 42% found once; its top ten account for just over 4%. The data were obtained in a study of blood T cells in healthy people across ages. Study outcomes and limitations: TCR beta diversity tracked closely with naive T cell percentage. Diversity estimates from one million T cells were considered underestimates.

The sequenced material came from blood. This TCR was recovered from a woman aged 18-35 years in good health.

CDR3 amino acids: CASRTSGQVSEQYL. The gene calls are TRBV28 and TRBJ2-3; the table's D call TRBD1 went unverified against the DNA. With termini counted, the CDR3 has 14 amino acids. Germline V gene lookup returns CDR1 MDHEN and CDR2 SYDVKM.